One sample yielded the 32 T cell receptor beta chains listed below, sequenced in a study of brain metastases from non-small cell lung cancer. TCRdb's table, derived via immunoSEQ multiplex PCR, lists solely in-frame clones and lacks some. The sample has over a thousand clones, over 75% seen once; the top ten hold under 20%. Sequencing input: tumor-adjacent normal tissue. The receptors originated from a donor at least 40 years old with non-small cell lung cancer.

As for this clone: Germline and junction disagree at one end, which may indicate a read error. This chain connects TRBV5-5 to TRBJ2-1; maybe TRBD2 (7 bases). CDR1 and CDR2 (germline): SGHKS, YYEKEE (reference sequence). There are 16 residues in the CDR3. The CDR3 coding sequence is TGTACCAGCAGCCTCCCGTCGGGGGGCGCGTTGAATGAGCAGTTCTTC. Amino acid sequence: CTSSLPSGGALNEQFF.

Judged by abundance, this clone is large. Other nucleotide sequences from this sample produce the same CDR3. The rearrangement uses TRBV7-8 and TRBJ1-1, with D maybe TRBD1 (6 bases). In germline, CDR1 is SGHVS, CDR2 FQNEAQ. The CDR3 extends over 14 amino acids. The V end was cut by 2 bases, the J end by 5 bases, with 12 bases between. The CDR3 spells CASSLTGTGTEAFF. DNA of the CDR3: TGTGCCAGCAGCTTAACAGGGACCGGGACTGAAGCTTTCTTT.

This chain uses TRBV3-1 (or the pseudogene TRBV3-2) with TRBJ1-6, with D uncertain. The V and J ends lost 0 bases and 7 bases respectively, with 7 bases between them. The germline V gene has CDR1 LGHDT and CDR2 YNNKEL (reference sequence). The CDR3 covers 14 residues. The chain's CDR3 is CASSQEGRNSPLHF. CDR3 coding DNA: TGTGCCAGCAGCCAAGAAGGCCGGAATTCACCCCTCCACTTT.

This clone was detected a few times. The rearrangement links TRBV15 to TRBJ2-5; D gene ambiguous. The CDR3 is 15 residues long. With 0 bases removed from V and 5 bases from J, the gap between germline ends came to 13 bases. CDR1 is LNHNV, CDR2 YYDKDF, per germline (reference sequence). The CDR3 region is CATSRDKKSSETQYF. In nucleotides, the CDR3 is TGTGCCACCAGCAGAGATAAGAAGAGTAGCGAGACCCAGTACTTC.

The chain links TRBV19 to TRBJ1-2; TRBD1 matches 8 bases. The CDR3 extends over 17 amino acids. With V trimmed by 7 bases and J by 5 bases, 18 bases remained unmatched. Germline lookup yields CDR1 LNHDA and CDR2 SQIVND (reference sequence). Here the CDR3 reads CASMEYRGNQMEYGYTF. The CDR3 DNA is TGTGCCAGTATGGAGTACAGGGGGAACCAGATGGAGTATGGCTACACCTTC.

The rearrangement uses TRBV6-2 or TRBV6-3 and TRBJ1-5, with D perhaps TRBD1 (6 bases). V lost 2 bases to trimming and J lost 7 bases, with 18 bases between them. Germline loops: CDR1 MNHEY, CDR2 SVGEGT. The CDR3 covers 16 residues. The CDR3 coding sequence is TGTGCCAGCAGTTACGAATTATTCGGGGGCCGGCAGCCCCAGCATTTT. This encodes CASSYELFGGRQPQHF.

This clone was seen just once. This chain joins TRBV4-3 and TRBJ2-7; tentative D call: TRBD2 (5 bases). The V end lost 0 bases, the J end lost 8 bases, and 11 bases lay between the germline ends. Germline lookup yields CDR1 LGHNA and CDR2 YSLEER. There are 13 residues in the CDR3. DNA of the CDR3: TGCGCCAGCAGCCAAGAGGGGTGGGAGCAGCAGTACTTC. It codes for CASSQEGWEQQYF.

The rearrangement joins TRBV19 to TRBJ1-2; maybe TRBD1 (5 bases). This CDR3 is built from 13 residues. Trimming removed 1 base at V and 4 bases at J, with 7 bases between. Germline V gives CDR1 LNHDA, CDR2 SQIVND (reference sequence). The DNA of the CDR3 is TGTGCCAGTAGTATAGGACAGCTCTATGGCTACACCTTC. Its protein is CASSIGQLYGYTF.

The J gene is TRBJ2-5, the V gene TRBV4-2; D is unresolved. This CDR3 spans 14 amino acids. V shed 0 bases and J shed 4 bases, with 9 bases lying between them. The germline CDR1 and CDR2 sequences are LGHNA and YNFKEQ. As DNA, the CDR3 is TGTGCCAGCAGCCAAGATCTGCGAGGAGAGACCCAGTACTTC. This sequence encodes CASSQDLRGETQYF.

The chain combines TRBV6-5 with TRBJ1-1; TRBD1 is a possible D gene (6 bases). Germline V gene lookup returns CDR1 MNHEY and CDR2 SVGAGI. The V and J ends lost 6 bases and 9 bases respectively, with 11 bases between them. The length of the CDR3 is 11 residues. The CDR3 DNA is TGTGCCAGCAGCCTAGGACAGAAAGCTTTCTTT. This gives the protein CASSLGQKAFF.

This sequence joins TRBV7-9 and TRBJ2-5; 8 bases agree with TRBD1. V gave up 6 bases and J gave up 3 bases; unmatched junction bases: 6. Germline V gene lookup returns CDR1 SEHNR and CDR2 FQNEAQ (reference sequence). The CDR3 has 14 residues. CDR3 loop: CASSSTTGEETQYF. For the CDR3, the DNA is TGTGCCAGCAGTTCCACGACAGGGGAAGAGACCCAGTACTTC.

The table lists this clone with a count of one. CDR3 protein: CASRSPSGGAWETQYF. In DNA form, the CDR3 reads TGCGCCAGCAGATCGCCTAGCGGGGGGGCCTGGGAGACCCAGTACTTC. The rearrangement links TRBV5-1 to TRBJ2-5; the match to TRBD2 covers 12 bases. Trimming at V came to 5 bases and at J to 5 bases, leaving 10 bases not matched to a gene. Germline CDR1 SGHRS, CDR2 YFSETQ. This CDR3 comprises 16 residues.

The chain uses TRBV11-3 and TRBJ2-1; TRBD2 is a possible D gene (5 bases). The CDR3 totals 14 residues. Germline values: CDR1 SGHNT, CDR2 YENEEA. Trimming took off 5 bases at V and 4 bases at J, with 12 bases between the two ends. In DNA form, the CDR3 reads TGTGCCAGCAGCACGAGGACGGGATACAATGAGCAGTTCTTC. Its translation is CASSTRTGYNEQFF.

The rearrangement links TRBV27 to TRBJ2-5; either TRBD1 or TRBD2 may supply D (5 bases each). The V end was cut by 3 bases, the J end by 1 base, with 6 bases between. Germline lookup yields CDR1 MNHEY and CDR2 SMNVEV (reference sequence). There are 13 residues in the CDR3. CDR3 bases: TGTGCCAGCAGTTTCGGGACCCAAGAGACCCAGTACTTC. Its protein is CASSFGTQETQYF.

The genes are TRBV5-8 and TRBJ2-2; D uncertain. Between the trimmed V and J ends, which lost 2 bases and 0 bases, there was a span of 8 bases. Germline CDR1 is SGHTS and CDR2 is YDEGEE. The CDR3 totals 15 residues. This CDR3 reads CASSFRRTNTGELFF. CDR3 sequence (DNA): TGTGCCAGCAGCTTTAGAAGAACGAACACCGGGGAGCTGTTTTTT.

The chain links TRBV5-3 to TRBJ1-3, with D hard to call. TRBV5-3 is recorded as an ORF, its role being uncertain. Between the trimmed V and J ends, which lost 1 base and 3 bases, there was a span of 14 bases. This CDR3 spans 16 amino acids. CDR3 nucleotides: TGTGCCAGAAGCTTGTTCCTTGGGCAGAATGGAAACACCATATATTTT. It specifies CARSLFLGQNGNTIYF.

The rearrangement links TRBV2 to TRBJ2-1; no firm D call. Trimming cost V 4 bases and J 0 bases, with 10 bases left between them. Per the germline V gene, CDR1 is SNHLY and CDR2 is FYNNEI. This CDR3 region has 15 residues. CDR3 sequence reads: CASSVGKSSYNEQFF. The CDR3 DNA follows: TGTGCCAGCAGTGTTGGGAAGAGCTCCTACAATGAGCAGTTCTTC.

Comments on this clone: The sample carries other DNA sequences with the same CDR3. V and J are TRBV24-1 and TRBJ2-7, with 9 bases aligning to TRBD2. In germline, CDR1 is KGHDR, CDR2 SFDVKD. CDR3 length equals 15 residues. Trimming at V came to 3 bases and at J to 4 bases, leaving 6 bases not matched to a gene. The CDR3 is CATSDTGTSIYEQYF. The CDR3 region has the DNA TGTGCCACCAGTGATACCGGGACTAGCATTTACGAGCAGTACTTC.

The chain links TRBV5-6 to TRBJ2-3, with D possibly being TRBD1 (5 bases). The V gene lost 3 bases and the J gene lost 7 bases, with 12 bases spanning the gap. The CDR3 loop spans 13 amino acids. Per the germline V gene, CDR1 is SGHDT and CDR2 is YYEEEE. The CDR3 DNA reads TGTGCCAGCAGCTCCAGACCGGACAATACGCAGTATTTT. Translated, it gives CASSSRPDNTQYF.

CDR3 protein: CASSLFQHHNEQFF. In DNA form, the CDR3 reads TGTGCCAGCAGCTTATTCCAACACCACAATGAGCAGTTCTTC. The genes are TRBV7-2 and TRBJ2-1; D gene unclear. Germline CDR1 and CDR2: SGHTA and FQGNSA. V lost 2 bases, J lost 5 bases, and 10 bases lay in between. CDR3 length equals 14 residues.

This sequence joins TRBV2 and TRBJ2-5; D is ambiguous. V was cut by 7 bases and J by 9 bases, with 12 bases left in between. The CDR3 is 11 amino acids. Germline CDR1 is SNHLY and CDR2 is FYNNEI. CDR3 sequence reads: CASNPSGAQYF. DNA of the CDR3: TGTGCCAGCAACCCCTCAGGTGCCCAGTACTTC.

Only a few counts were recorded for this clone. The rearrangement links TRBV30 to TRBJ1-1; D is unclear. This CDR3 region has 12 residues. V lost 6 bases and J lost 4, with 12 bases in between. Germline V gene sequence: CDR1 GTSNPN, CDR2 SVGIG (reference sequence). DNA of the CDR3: TGTGCCTGTAGAGGGTCTCCCACTGAAGCTTTCTTT. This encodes CACRGSPTEAFF.

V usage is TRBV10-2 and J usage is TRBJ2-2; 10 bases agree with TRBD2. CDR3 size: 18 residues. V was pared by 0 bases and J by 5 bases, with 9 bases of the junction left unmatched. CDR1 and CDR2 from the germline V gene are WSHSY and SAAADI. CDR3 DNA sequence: TGCGCCAGCAGTGAGTCGCCTAGCGGGGGAAGGGTTACCGGGGAGCTGTTTTTT. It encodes CASSESPSGGRVTGELFF.

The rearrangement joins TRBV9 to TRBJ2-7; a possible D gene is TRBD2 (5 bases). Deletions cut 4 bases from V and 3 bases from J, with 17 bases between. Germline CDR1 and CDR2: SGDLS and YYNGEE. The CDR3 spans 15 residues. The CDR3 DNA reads TGTGCCAGCAGCCCCCGGGGTAGTTGGTACTACGAGCAGTACTTC. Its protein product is CASSPRGSWYYEQYF.

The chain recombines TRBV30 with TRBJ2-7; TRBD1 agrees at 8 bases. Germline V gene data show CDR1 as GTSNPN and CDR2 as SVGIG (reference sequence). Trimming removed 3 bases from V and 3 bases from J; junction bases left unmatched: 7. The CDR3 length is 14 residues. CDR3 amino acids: CAWSQGQEVYEQYF. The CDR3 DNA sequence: TGTGCCTGGAGCCAGGGACAGGAAGTCTACGAGCAGTACTTC.

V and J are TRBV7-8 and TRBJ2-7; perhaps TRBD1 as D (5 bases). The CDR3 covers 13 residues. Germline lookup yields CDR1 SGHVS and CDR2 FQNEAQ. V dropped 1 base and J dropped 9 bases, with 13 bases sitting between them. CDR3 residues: CASSLVQGVWQYF. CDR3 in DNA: TGTGCCAGCAGCTTAGTGCAGGGTGTCTGGCAGTACTTC.

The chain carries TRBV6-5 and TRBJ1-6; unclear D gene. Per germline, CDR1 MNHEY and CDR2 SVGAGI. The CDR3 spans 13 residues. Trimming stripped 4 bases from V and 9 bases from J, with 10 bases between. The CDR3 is CASSFYWGSPLHF. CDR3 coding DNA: TGTGCCAGCAGTTTCTACTGGGGTTCACCCCTCCACTTT.

The CDR3 DNA reads TGTGCCAGTAATCTTAGGGGGTATCAGCCCCAGCATTTT. Encoded protein: CASNLRGYQPQHF. The gene calls are TRBV19 and TRBJ1-5; D is perhaps TRBD1 (6 bases). The germline V gene has CDR1 LNHDA and CDR2 SQIVND (reference sequence). This CDR3 has 13 residues. Trimming removed 7 bases at V and 5 bases at J, with 12 bases between.

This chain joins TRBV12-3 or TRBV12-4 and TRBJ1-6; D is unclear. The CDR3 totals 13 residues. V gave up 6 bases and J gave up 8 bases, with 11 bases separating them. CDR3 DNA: TGTGCCAGCAGCTCTAGTAGCTATTCACCCCTCCACTTT. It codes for CASSSSSYSPLHF.

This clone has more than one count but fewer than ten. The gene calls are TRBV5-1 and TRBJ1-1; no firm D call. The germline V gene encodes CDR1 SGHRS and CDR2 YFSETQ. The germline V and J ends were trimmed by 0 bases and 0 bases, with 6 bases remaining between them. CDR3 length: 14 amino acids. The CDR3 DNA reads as TGCGCCAGCAGCTTGGCGTCCCTGAACACTGAAGCTTTCTTT. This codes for CASSLASLNTEAFF.

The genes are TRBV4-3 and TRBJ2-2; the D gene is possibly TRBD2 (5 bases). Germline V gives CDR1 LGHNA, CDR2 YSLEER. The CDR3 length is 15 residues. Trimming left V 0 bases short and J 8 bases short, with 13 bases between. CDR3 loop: CASSQDRGLRGELFF. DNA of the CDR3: TGCGCCAGCAGCCAAGATCGAGGGTTGCGTGGGGAGCTGTTTTTT.

CDR3 residues: CARSFLGQINEKLFF. The CDR3 nucleotides read TGTGCCAGAAGCTTCCTCGGTCAGATTAATGAAAAACTGTTTTTT. V usage is TRBV5-3 and J usage is TRBJ1-4; D gene unclear. TRBV5-3 belongs to the ORF category, with a function that is uncertain. The V end lost 2 bases, the J end lost 4 bases, and 12 bases lay between the germline ends. The CDR3 covers 15 residues.